One and the same sample provided the 20 T cell receptor beta chains below, sequenced in a study of cytomegalovirus exposure and HLA in healthy donors. Using immunoSEQ multiplex PCR, the repertoire was profiled, and TCRdb retains in-frame clones only, with some absent. This sample has some 170,000 clones, with approximately 86% found just once. Input material: PBMCs. These receptors were obtained from a man younger than 40 in good health and CMV-seropositive.

This clone was seen just once. The V and J genes are TRBV28 and TRBJ2-5; either TRBD1 or TRBD2 may supply D (5 bases each). This CDR3 comprises 18 residues. V was shortened by 1 base and J by 5 bases, with 23 bases between the two germline ends. Per germline, CDR1 MDHEN and CDR2 SYDVKM. The CDR3: CASSLSYGLGAFSETQYF. The CDR3, as DNA: TGTGCCAGCAGTTTATCTTACGGACTCGGGGCGTTTTCCGAGACCCAGTACTTC.

The gene calls are TRBV10-3 and TRBJ1-5; perhaps TRBD1 as D (5 bases). Germline V gene lookup returns CDR1 ENHRY and CDR2 SYGVKD. The CDR3 runs to 15 residues. Trimming stripped 3 bases from V and 0 bases from J, with 9 bases between. Written as DNA, the CDR3 is TGTGCCATCAGTGACCAGGGAACTAGCAATCAGCCCCAGCATTTT. It encodes CAISDQGTSNQPQHF.

This chain links TRBV5-4 with TRBJ2-5; 12 positions agree with TRBD2. This CDR3 spans 16 amino acids. V was pared by 4 bases and J by 2 bases, with 6 bases of the junction left unmatched. Germline CDR1 and CDR2: SGHNT and YYREEE (reference sequence). CDR3 protein: CASSGGTSGPQETQYF. The CDR3 coding sequence is TGTGCCAGCAGCGGAGGGACTAGCGGGCCTCAAGAGACCCAGTACTTC.

This clone was detected once. The chain combines TRBV5-1 with TRBJ2-2; D gene uncertain. The CDR3 consists of 16 residues. In germline, CDR1 is SGHRS, CDR2 YFSETQ. The germline V and J ends were trimmed by 0 bases and 0 bases, with 9 bases remaining between them. The CDR3 is CASSLDDLSNTGELFF. The CDR3 nucleotides read TGCGCCAGCAGCTTGGATGACCTTTCGAACACCGGGGAGCTGTTTTTT.

This clone was recorded only once. The chain links TRBV5-1 to TRBJ2-1; 8 nucleotides agree with TRBD1. This CDR3 has 15 amino acids. CDR1 and CDR2 from the germline V gene are SGHRS and YFSETQ. Trimming at V came to 4 bases and at J to 2 bases, leaving 5 bases not matched to a gene. The CDR3 DNA is TGCGCCAGCAGCGAGACAGGGGCGGCCTACAATGAGCAGTTCTTC. This codes for CASSETGAAYNEQFF.

This clone was seen many times. The chain combines TRBV6-1 with TRBJ2-1; 11 bases are a match to TRBD2. Germline-derived CDR1 and CDR2 are MNHNS and SASEGT. This CDR3 has 15 amino acids. Trimming took 4 bases from V and 3 from J; bases not matched to a gene: 2. CDR3 amino acids: CASSVLAGDYNEQFF. CDR3 nucleotides: TGTGCCAGCAGTGTACTAGCGGGGGACTACAATGAGCAGTTCTTC.

The chain joins TRBV5-1 to TRBJ2-1; 7 bases are a match to TRBD2. Germline V gene sequence: CDR1 SGHRS, CDR2 YFSETQ. The CDR3 consists of 11 residues. V lost 9 bases to trimming and J lost 6 bases; unmatched junction nucleotides: 3. CDR3 DNA: TGCGCCACCCCGGGGGGCAATGAGCAGTTCTTC. Its protein product is CATPGGNEQFF. The full variable domain, with the rest looked up from reference TRBV5-1 and TRBJ2-1, is KAGVTQTPRYLIKTRGQQVTLSCSPISGHRSVSWYQQTPGQGLQFLFEYFSETQRNKGNFPGRFSGRQFSNSRSEMNVSTLELGDSALYLCATPGGNEQFFGPGTRLTVL.

The rearrangement joins TRBV7-6 to TRBJ2-1, with D possibly TRBD1 on 6 matching bases. The germline V and J ends were trimmed by 6 bases and 8 bases, with 14 bases remaining between them. The CDR3 is 13 residues long. In germline, CDR1 is SGHVS, CDR2 FNYEAQ. The CDR3 loop reads CASSSGARDEQFF. The CDR3 DNA reads as TGTGCCAGCAGTTCAGGGGCTAGGGATGAGCAGTTCTTC. Full variable domain (rest looked up from reference TRBV7-6 and TRBJ2-1): GAGVSQSPRYKVTKRGQDVALRCDPISGHVSLYWYRQALGQGPEFLTYFNYEAQQDKSGLPNDRFSAERPEGSISTLTIQRTEQRDSAMYRCASSSGARDEQFFGPGTRLTVL.

The chain combines TRBV30 with TRBJ1-1; a possible D gene is TRBD1 (5 bases). The V gene's germline CDR1 is GTSNPN and CDR2 SVGIG (reference sequence). Trimming pared 0 bases from V and 10 bases from J, leaving 15 bases between. This CDR3 has 13 residues. The CDR3 coding sequence is TGTGCCTGGAGTGTATCTATGTCGGGGGGAGCTTTCTTT. Protein: CAWSVSMSGGAFF.

The V and J genes are TRBV2 and TRBJ1-1; TRBD1 might be the D (5 bases). In germline, CDR1 is SNHLY, CDR2 FYNNEI. Trimming removed 4 bases from V and 0 bases from J, with 15 bases in between. This CDR3 comprises 16 residues. The CDR3 spells CASSGGGLGMNTEAFF. The CDR3, as DNA: TGTGCCAGCAGTGGGGGGGGTTTAGGCATGAACACTGAAGCTTTCTTT.

V usage is TRBV5-1 and J usage is TRBJ2-6; D assignment may be TRBD1 or TRBD2 (5 bases each). Germline V CDR1 and CDR2: SGHRS, YFSETQ. Trimming removed 0 bases at V and 2 bases at J, with 9 bases between. The CDR3 runs 16 residues. The CDR3 spells CASSLGGDPGANVLTF. Here the CDR3 DNA reads TGCGCCAGCAGCTTGGGAGGGGACCCTGGGGCCAACGTCCTGACTTTC. Filled out from reference TRBV5-1 and TRBJ2-6, the complete variable domain reads KAGVTQTPRYLIKTRGQQVTLSCSPISGHRSVSWYQQTPGQGLQFLFEYFSETQRNKGNFPGRFSGRQFSNSRSEMNVSTLELGDSALYLCASSLGGDPGANVLTFGAGSRLTVL.

CDR3 coding DNA: TGTGCCAGCAAGGTCGGCGGACAGGGGGCGAATGAGCAGTTCTTC. This encodes CASKVGGQGANEQFF. V usage is TRBV28 and J usage is TRBJ2-1; 11 bases match TRBD1. The CDR3 covers 15 residues. CDR1 and CDR2 from the germline V gene are MDHEN and SYDVKM. The V segment lost 7 bases and the J segment 7 bases; nucleotides outside the gene matches: 9.

The chain has TRBV2 and TRBJ1-5, with D perhaps TRBD1 (6 bases). The CDR3 is made up of 14 amino acids. The V gene lost 6 bases and the J gene lost 5 bases, with 14 bases spanning the gap. Germline-derived CDR1 and CDR2 are SNHLY and FYNNEI. DNA for the CDR3: TGTGCCAGCAGCAGAGGACAGCAGCATCAGCCCCAGCATTTT. Translated: CASSRGQQHQPQHF.

The rearrangement joins TRBV4-1 to TRBJ2-3; TRBD1 matches 7 bases. Unmatched junction bases numbered 7, after V lost 1 base and J lost 3 bases. Germline V gene sequence: CDR1 MGHRA, CDR2 YSYEKL. CDR3 length: 16 residues. The DNA of the CDR3 is TGCGCCAGCAGCCAAGTATCCGGGACAGCTACAGATACGCAGTATTTT. As protein: CASSQVSGTATDTQYF.

Here the CDR3 DNA reads TGTGCCAGCAATCCAAGGGACAGGGGAGACTACGAGCAGTACTTC. This codes for CASNPRDRGDYEQYF. V and J are TRBV6-6 and TRBJ2-7; 10 bases are shared with TRBD1. V shed 7 bases, J shed 3 bases, and the junction held 9 bases outside the gene matches. This CDR3 has 15 amino acids. Germline V gene lookup returns CDR1 MNHNY and CDR2 SVGAGI (reference sequence).

The sample holds one count of this clone. V is TRBV5-1 and J is TRBJ1-1; 9 nucleotides match TRBD1. The germline V gene encodes CDR1 SGHRS and CDR2 YFSETQ. The CDR3 is 15 amino acids. V lost 0 bases and J lost 2; bases outside the gene matches: 2. CDR3 in DNA: TGCGCCAGCAGCTTGGGGGGACAGGGCAACACTGAAGCTTTCTTT. Translation gives CASSLGGQGNTEAFF.

The chain combines TRBV7-2 with TRBJ2-1; weak D call: TRBD1 (6 bases). V lost 1 base and J lost 4, with 11 bases in between. CDR3 length: 15 amino acids. Germline loops: CDR1 SGHTA, CDR2 FQGNSA. CDR3: CASSLGGQSYNEQFF. CDR3 sequence (DNA): TGTGCCAGCAGCTTAGGCGGACAGTCTTACAATGAGCAGTTCTTC.

The rearrangement joins TRBV6-5 to TRBJ1-1, with TRBD1 matching 9 bases. Germline trimming cut 6 bases from V and 5 bases from J; bases unmatched to any gene: 7. The CDR3 has 14 amino acids. CDR1 is MNHEY, CDR2 SVGAGI, per germline. The CDR3 nucleotides read TGTGCCAGCAGGGTGACAGGGGGGAATACTGAAGCTTTCTTT. Residues: CASRVTGGNTEAFF.

The chain recombines TRBV9 with TRBJ2-2; either TRBD1 or TRBD2 may supply D (6 bases each). In germline, CDR1 is SGDLS, CDR2 YYNGEE. This CDR3 comprises 14 residues. Between the trimmed V and J ends, which lost 7 bases and 4 bases, there was a span of 14 bases. CDR3: CASAHGGGTGELFF. CDR3 DNA: TGTGCCAGCGCCCATGGAGGGGGCACCGGGGAGCTGTTTTTT.

The J gene is TRBJ2-1, the V gene TRBV27, with 13 bases lining up with TRBD2. CDR1 and CDR2 from the germline V gene are MNHEY and SMNVEV (reference sequence). V lost 6 bases to trimming and J lost 5 bases; unmatched junction nucleotides: 7. This CDR3 is built from 16 residues. The CDR3 is CASSRLAGGVDNEQFF. CDR3 DNA sequence: TGTGCCAGCAGCAGACTAGCGGGAGGAGTGGACAATGAGCAGTTCTTC.